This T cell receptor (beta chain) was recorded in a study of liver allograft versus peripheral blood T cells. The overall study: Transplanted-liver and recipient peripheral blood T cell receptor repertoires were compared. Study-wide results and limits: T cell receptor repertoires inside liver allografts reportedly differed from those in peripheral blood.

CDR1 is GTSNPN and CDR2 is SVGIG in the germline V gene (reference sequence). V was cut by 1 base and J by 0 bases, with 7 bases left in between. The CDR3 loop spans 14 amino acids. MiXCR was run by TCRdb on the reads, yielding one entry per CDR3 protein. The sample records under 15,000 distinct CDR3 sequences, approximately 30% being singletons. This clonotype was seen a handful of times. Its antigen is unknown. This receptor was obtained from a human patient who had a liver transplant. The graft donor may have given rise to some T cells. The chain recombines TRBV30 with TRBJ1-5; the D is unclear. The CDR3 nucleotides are TGTGCCTGGAGTGGTGGAGGTAGCAATCAGCCCCAGCATTTT. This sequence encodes CAWSGGGSNQPQHF.